These T cell receptor beta chains were read from a single sample in a study of post-analysis software for immune sequencing data. From the PCR reads, TCRdb called clonotypes with MiXCR, one entry per CDR3 protein. Of about 560,000 distinct CDR3 sequences in the sample, roughly two fifths were seen once. Sequencing was carried out using blood. The source is a girl aged 10-17 years with multiple sclerosis. Each CDR3 is given with its conserved first and last residue. Fields, in order: J gene, V gene, clone size, D gene, CDR3 DNA, CDR3 protein. D genes are given only for firm matches. Not all rows give a size; the values are once, few, many and, for expanded clones, a class.

j_gene: TRBJ2-7
v_gene: TRBV5-8
abundance: few
d_gene: TRBD2
CDR3nt: TGTGCCAGCAGCTCCCCCCTTAGCGGGAGCTCCTACGAGCAGTACTTC
CDR3aa: CASSSPLSGSSYEQYF

j_gene: TRBJ2-1
v_gene: TRBV6-1
abundance: .
d_gene: .
CDR3nt: TGTGCCGGCGGGCAGACAGGACCTGAGCAGTTCTTC
CDR3aa: CAGGQTGPEQFF

j_gene: TRBJ1-2
v_gene: TRBV4-1
abundance: .
d_gene: .
CDR3nt: TGCGCCAGCAGCCCCCAGACCCGTCAGAGGAGCCATGGCTACACCTTC
CDR3aa: CASSPQTRQRSHGYTF

j_gene: TRBJ1-6
v_gene: TRBV12-3/TRBV12-4
abundance: .
d_gene: .
CDR3nt: TGTGCCAGCAGTTTAATGGCAGCGGAAGCGAATTCACCCCTCCACTTT
CDR3aa: CASSLMAAEANSPLHF

j_gene: TRBJ2-2
v_gene: TRBV24-1
abundance: .
d_gene: TRBD2
CDR3nt: TGTGCCACCAGTGATTTGCCTAGCGGGACCGGGGAGCTGTTTTTT
CDR3aa: CATSDLPSGTGELFF

j_gene: TRBJ2-3
v_gene: TRBV20-1
abundance: few
d_gene: TRBD2
CDR3nt: TGCAGTGCCTCCCGAGCGGGGGGGAACACAGATACGCAGTATTTT
CDR3aa: CSASRAGGNTDTQYF

j_gene: TRBJ1-5
v_gene: TRBV6-5
abundance: .
d_gene: TRBD1
CDR3nt: TGTGCCAGCAGTTACTCCGACCCGACAGGGTACAATCAGCCCCAGCATTTT
CDR3aa: CASSYSDPTGYNQPQHF

j_gene: TRBJ2-7
v_gene: TRBV5-1
abundance: .
d_gene: TRBD2
CDR3nt: TGCGCCAGCAGCTTGGCAAGGACTAGCGGGAGGATCGACGAGCAGTACTTC
CDR3aa: CASSLARTSGRIDEQYF

j_gene: TRBJ2-3
v_gene: TRBV5-1
abundance: .
d_gene: .
CDR3nt: TGCGCCAGCAGCGGCCGGGACACTCGAATTGATACGCAGTATTTT
CDR3aa: CASSGRDTRIDTQYF

j_gene: TRBJ1-6
v_gene: TRBV20-1
abundance: .
d_gene: TRBD1
CDR3nt: TGCAGTGCGTTACCGGGATGGGACAGTGATAATTCACCCCTCCACTTT
CDR3aa: CSALPGWDSDNSPLHF

j_gene: TRBJ1-2
v_gene: TRBV6-2/TRBV6-3
abundance: .
d_gene: .
CDR3nt: TGTGCTAGCAGTTCGCCACCAGCTGGCTACACCTTC
CDR3aa: CASSSPPAGYTF

j_gene: TRBJ2-3
v_gene: TRBV9
abundance: .
d_gene: TRBD1
CDR3nt: TGTGCCAGCAGCGTAGGGGGACAGGGAACAGATACGCAGTATTTT
CDR3aa: CASSVGGQGTDTQYF

j_gene: TRBJ2-2
v_gene: TRBV29-1
abundance: .
d_gene: TRBD2
CDR3nt: TGCAGCGTTGAAATCCGGCTAGCGGGGGGCCGGGAGCTGTTTTTT
CDR3aa: CSVEIRLAGGRELFF

j_gene: TRBJ2-5
v_gene: TRBV12-3/TRBV12-4
abundance: .
d_gene: .
CDR3nt: TGTGCCAGCAGTCCCTCAGGGGGGACACGACTTTCCCCAAGAGAGACCCAGTACTTC
CDR3aa: CASSPSGGTRLSPRETQYF